Presented here are 25 T cell receptor beta chains from one specimen sequenced in a study of T cell responses to AZD1222 COVID-19 vaccine. The repertoire was sequenced with immunoSEQ multiplex PCR; TCRdb's copy has only in-frame clones and lacks some. The repertoire holds about 130,000 clones, with approximately 90% as singletons. The sample here was peripheral blood, taken on day 0 of AZD1222 vaccination. The receptors were sampled from an adult in good health.

This chain connects TRBV12-3 or TRBV12-4 to TRBJ2-5, with D perhaps matching TRBD1 or TRBD2 (5 bases each). The CDR3 is made up of 13 amino acids. V lost 5 bases and J 1 base, leaving 8 bases between the germline ends. The CDR3 here is CASSPGPQETQYF. The DNA for the CDR3 is TGTGCCAGCAGTCCGGGGCCCCAAGAGACCCAGTACTTC.

The V gene is TRBV6-1, the J gene TRBJ1-5; a possible D gene is TRBD1 (5 bases). CDR1 is MNHNS, CDR2 SASEGT, per germline. This CDR3 is 15 amino acids long. Trimming shortened V by 1 base and J by 0 bases, and 7 bases separated the two germline ends. The CDR3 reads CASSEGGYSNQPQHF. The CDR3 nucleotides read TGTGCCAGCAGTGAAGGGGGGTATAGCAATCAGCCCCAGCATTTT.

This chain joins TRBV13 and TRBJ2-7, with D unresolved. The CDR3 runs to 12 residues. Germline CDR1 reads PRHDT; CDR2 reads FYEKMQ (reference sequence). V was shortened by 5 bases and J by 5 bases, with 10 bases between the two germline ends. CDR3 DNA: TGTGCCAGCAGCCGTCGTGTGCACGAGCAGTACTTC. Its translation is CASSRRVHEQYF.

J is TRBJ2-2 and V is TRBV5-8, with 9 bases fitting TRBD1. CDR3 length: 15 residues. From germline, CDR1 is SGHTS and CDR2 YDEGEE. V dropped 1 base and J dropped 3; count of bases not matched to a gene: 1. The CDR3 reads CASSLRQGDTGELFF. The CDR3 nucleotides read TGTGCCAGCAGCTTGCGACAGGGGGACACCGGGGAGCTGTTTTTT.

This chain's CDR3 is CASSPGWKLFF. The CDR3 DNA is TGCGCCAGCAGTCCGGGGTGGAAACTGTTTTTT. The V and J genes are TRBV23-1 and TRBJ1-4; D is unresolved. TRBV23-1 belongs to the ORF category, with a function that is uncertain. CDR3 length: 11 amino acids. Trimming took 4 bases from V and 11 from J, leaving 8 bases between them.

J is TRBJ2-1 and V is TRBV29-1; D unresolved. V lost 2 bases and J lost 5, with 13 bases in between. The CDR3 sequence is 14 residues long. Germline assignment: CDR1 SQVTM and CDR2 ANQGSEA. This CDR3 is CSVELRTVDNEQFF. Written as DNA, the CDR3 is TGCAGCGTTGAACTCCGGACGGTAGACAATGAGCAGTTCTTC.

The sample holds a few counts of this clone. The chain links TRBV7-2 to TRBJ2-6, with TRBD1 as a possible D gene (7 bases). The CDR3 totals 17 residues. Trimming left V 6 bases short and J 0 bases short, with 15 bases between. Germline V lookup: CDR1 SGHTA, CDR2 FQGNSA. DNA of the CDR3: TGTGCCAGCAGACACAGGGGACTCAGCTCTGGGGCCAACGTCCTGACTTTC. Its translation: CASRHRGLSSGANVLTF.

The chain carries TRBV3-1 (or the pseudogene TRBV3-2) and TRBJ1-2; D might be TRBD1 (6 bases). This CDR3 comprises 19 residues. V dropped 1 base and J dropped 4 bases, with 25 bases sitting between them. Germline V CDR1 and CDR2: LGHDT, YNNKEL (reference sequence). CDR3 sequence (DNA): TGTGCCAGCAGCCAAGCTTCCTCGACAGGCTACCGTACTCTCTATGGCTACACCTTC. The encoded protein is CASSQASSTGYRTLYGYTF.

The V gene is TRBV28, the J gene TRBJ2-1; the match to TRBD2 covers 8 bases. CDR1 is MDHEN and CDR2 is SYDVKM in the germline V gene. Unmatched junction bases numbered 11, after V lost 7 bases and J lost 0 bases. CDR3 length: 17 residues. CDR3 sequence: CASNIYRGGSSYNEQFF. The DNA of the CDR3 is TGTGCCAGCAACATTTACCGGGGGGGTAGCTCCTACAATGAGCAGTTCTTC.

The chain joins TRBV10-3 to TRBJ2-7; 12 positions agree with TRBD1. Trimming removed 6 bases from V and 4 bases from J; junction bases left unmatched: 7. The CDR3 is made up of 15 amino acids. CDR1 is ENHRY and CDR2 is SYGVKD in the germline V gene. The CDR3 protein is CAISAGQGAPYEQYF. The CDR3 region has the DNA TGTGCCATCAGCGCGGGACAGGGGGCGCCTTACGAGCAGTACTTC.

The chain carries TRBV6-2 or TRBV6-3 and TRBJ1-6; 8 positions match TRBD1. The V gene end was trimmed by 5 bases and the J gene end by 7 bases; junction bases not matched to a gene: 13. The CDR3 has 17 residues. CDR1 MNHEY and CDR2 SVGEGT come from the germline V gene. In DNA form, the CDR3 reads TGTGCCAGCAGTACGGGACAGGTTTTGGCAGAGAATTCACCCCTCCACTTT. This sequence encodes CASSTGQVLAENSPLHF.

The chain employs TRBV7-2 and TRBJ2-7; 10 positions agree with TRBD2. The germline V gene encodes CDR1 SGHTA and CDR2 FQGNSA. After removal of 2 bases from V and 4 bases from J, the junction contained 5 bases not matched to a gene. The CDR3 extends over 15 amino acids. The CDR3 is CASSLSSGGRYEQYF. The CDR3 DNA follows: TGTGCCAGCAGCTTATCTAGCGGGGGACGTTACGAGCAGTACTTC.

This chain joins TRBV28 and TRBJ1-4; tentatively, D is TRBD1 (5 bases). The CDR3 runs to 16 residues. The germline V gene has CDR1 MDHEN and CDR2 SYDVKM. The V and J ends lost 4 bases and 5 bases respectively, with 17 bases between them. In nucleotides, the CDR3 is TGTGCCAGCAGTTCAATCCAATTACAGGAAAATGAAAAACTGTTTTTT. As protein: CASSSIQLQENEKLFF.

The rearrangement uses TRBV7-2 and TRBJ2-5; D ambiguous. V was shortened by 1 base and J by 0 bases, with 6 bases between the two germline ends. This CDR3 region has 14 residues. CDR1 and CDR2 (germline): SGHTA, FQGNSA. CDR3 nucleotide sequence: TGTGCCAGCAGCTTAGGGGGTAACCAAGAGACCCAGTACTTC. Amino acids: CASSLGGNQETQYF. The full variable domain, in which reference TRBV7-2 and TRBJ2-5 provide the parts outside the CDR3, is GAGVSQSPSNKVTEKGKDVELRCDPISGHTALYWYRQSLGQGLEFLIYFQGNSAPDKSGLPSDRFSAERTGGSVSTLTIQRTQQEDSAVYLCASSLGGNQETQYFGPGTRLLVL.

The rearrangement joins TRBV7-8 to TRBJ1-3, with D maybe TRBD1 (6 bases). Germline CDR1 is SGHVS and CDR2 is FQNEAQ. This CDR3 is built from 15 residues. Trimming removed 3 bases from V and 0 bases from J, with 9 bases in between. DNA of the CDR3: TGTGCCAGCAGCTTCAACAGGGACTCTGGAAACACCATATATTTT. Its translation: CASSFNRDSGNTIYF.

This clone was found once. The J gene is TRBJ2-7, the V gene TRBV7-2; D is unresolved. Trimming pared 1 base from V and 3 bases from J, leaving 7 bases between. The germline V gene encodes CDR1 SGHTA and CDR2 FQGNSA. The CDR3 loop spans 13 amino acids. The CDR3 bases are TGTGCCAGCAGCTTAGTGGCTAACTACGAGCAGTACTTC. Its translation is CASSLVANYEQYF.

This chain uses TRBV6-2 or TRBV6-3 with TRBJ2-2; 7 nucleotides match TRBD1. J lost 0 bases, V lost 6 bases, and 7 bases had no gene match. Looked up from germline, CDR1 is MNHEY and CDR2 is SVGEGT. This CDR3 has 16 amino acids. CDR3 sequence: CASSPDRSPNTGELFF. CDR3 nucleotide sequence: TGTGCCAGCAGCCCGGACAGGTCTCCGAACACCGGGGAGCTGTTTTTT.

This clone was detected only a few times. The rearrangement links TRBV18 to TRBJ1-6; D is unresolved. Germline lookup yields CDR1 KGHSH and CDR2 LQKENI. Trimming left V 2 bases short and J 6 bases short, with 5 bases between. The CDR3 runs 13 residues. CDR3 sequence (DNA): TGTGCCAGCTCACCAGGGTCTAATTCACCCCTCCACTTT. Protein: CASSPGSNSPLHF.

V is TRBV5-6 and J is TRBJ1-2; D unresolved. The CDR3 totals 12 residues. V was trimmed by 4 bases and J by 12 bases, leaving 16 bases between them. Germline V gives CDR1 SGHDT, CDR2 YYEEEE. The CDR3 here is CASSPYKDGHTF. CDR3 sequence (DNA): TGTGCCAGCAGCCCCTACAAAGACGGTCACACCTTC. Complete variable domain (other parts from reference TRBV5-6 and TRBJ1-2): DAGVTQSPTHLIKTRGQQVTLRCSPKSGHDTVSWYQQALGQGPQFIFQYYEEEERQRGNFPDRFSGHQFPNYSSELNVNALLLGDSALYLCASSPYKDGHTFGSGTRLTVV.

The chain carries TRBV28 and TRBJ1-5; 9 positions match TRBD1. This CDR3 has 14 amino acids. The J segment lost 11 bases and the V segment lost 9 bases, leaving 14 bases of the junction unmatched. Germline assignment: CDR1 MDHEN and CDR2 SYDVKM. CDR3 loop: CASGGWDRDITQHF. CDR3 nucleotide sequence: TGTGCCAGTGGCGGATGGGACAGGGATATAACCCAGCATTTT.

This sequence joins TRBV13 and TRBJ2-7; 7 nucleotides line up with TRBD2. The CDR3 has 15 amino acids. Germline CDR1 is PRHDT and CDR2 is FYEKMQ (reference sequence). With 2 bases clipped from V and 2 bases from J, the junction kept 6 bases outside the gene matches. The CDR3 DNA is TGTGCCAGCAGCTTAACCTGGCGGGGGACCTACGAGCAGTACTTC. Translation: CASSLTWRGTYEQYF.

The rearrangement links TRBV11-3 to TRBJ2-3; D is tentatively TRBD1 or TRBD2 (5 bases each). This CDR3 region has 15 residues. CDR1 and CDR2 from the germline V gene are SGHNT and YENEEA. Trimming removed 4 bases from V and 5 bases from J, with 16 bases in between. DNA for the CDR3: TGTGCCAGCAGCTCCTCGGTTGGGGCGGGAGATACGCAGTATTTT. Its translation: CASSSSVGAGDTQYF.

The V call is TRBV14, the J call TRBJ2-7, with 8 bases fitting TRBD1. V was clipped by 10 bases and J by 6 bases; unmatched bases: 14. Germline CDR1 and CDR2: SGHDN and FVKESK. The CDR3 sequence is 14 residues long. The CDR3 DNA follows: TGTGCCATTAACAGGGGGACCGGGTGGGTCGAGCAGTACTTC. This gives the protein CAINRGTGWVEQYF.

This chain uses TRBV3-1 (or the pseudogene TRBV3-2) with TRBJ2-5; tentatively, D is TRBD1 or TRBD2 (5 bases each). Germline values: CDR1 LGHDT, CDR2 YNNKEL (reference sequence). Trimming removed 5 bases at V and 3 bases at J, with 19 bases between. The CDR3 contains 16 residues. CDR3 bases: TGTGCCAGCAGCTACCGTGGTTCCGGGGCCAAAGAGACCCAGTACTTC. Protein: CASSYRGSGAKETQYF.

The genes are TRBV2 and TRBJ2-7; D perhaps matches TRBD2 (6 bases). CDR1 SNHLY and CDR2 FYNNEI come from the germline V gene. This CDR3 is 14 amino acids long. V was pared by 6 bases and J by 6 bases, with 18 bases between. The chain's CDR3 is CASRGTSLYSEQYF. The DNA of the CDR3 is TGTGCCAGCAGGGGGACTTCACTATATTCCGAGCAGTACTTC.